This TCR beta chain was identified in a study of blood T cell repertoires in COVID-19. At the level of the study: There were acute and convalescent COVID-19 samples, and they came from the United States, Italy and Spain. In each case, the material was cDNA or gDNA derived from T cells, B-cell-depleted T cells, or PBMCs.

Study members were between about 18 and 100 years old and lived in some 22 US regions. Cohort 3 recovered donors had two negative PCRs, clearance, or symptom resolution. Sequenced by immunoSEQ multiplex PCR; TCRdb stores in-frame clones only, minus some. The sample has under 350,000 clones, roughly nine tenths seen once; the top ten hold under 3%. The CDR3 extends over 16 amino acids. Germline trimming cut 0 bases from V and 4 bases from J; bases unmatched to any gene: 5. Germline V gives CDR1 SGDLS, CDR2 YYNGEE. This clone has only one observation. The source is a woman aged 18-29 years who had recovered from COVID-19. J is TRBJ1-3 and V is TRBV9; 9 positions match TRBD1. Sequencing input: PBMCs or T cells enriched from blood (not recorded which). As DNA, the CDR3 is TGTGCCAGCAGCGTAGTTGGACAGGGGTTCGGAAACACCATATATTTT. It is translated as CASSVVGQGFGNTIYF.